A selection of T cell receptor beta chains follows, all from one sample in a study of T cells after yellow fever vaccination. MiXCR was run by TCRdb on the 5' RACE reads, yielding one entry per CDR3 protein. The repertoire holds 300,000 to 350,000 distinct CDR3 sequences, with around 4.5% as singletons. Sequenced material: PBMCs, taken 15 days after the yellow fever booster vaccination. These receptors originate from a man aged 18 to 30 who received the YFV17D yellow fever vaccine. CDR3s include the opening cysteine and the closing phenylalanine or tryptophan. The order of the fields is V gene, CDR3 length, CDR3 protein.

v_gene: TRBV4-3
len: 15
CDR3aa: CASSLHRGPNTEAFF

v_gene: TRBV2
len: 12
CDR3aa: CASSATAGEQYF

v_gene: TRBV20-1
len: 14
CDR3aa: CSAREGPSTDTQYF

v_gene: TRBV5-6
len: 15
CDR3aa: CASSPGGPGGGELFF

v_gene: TRBV7-2
len: 12
CDR3aa: CASSPLGWPQHF

v_gene: TRBV5-1
len: 21
CDR3aa: CASSLSGQPLPRGSSTDTQYF

v_gene: TRBV6-6
len: 13
CDR3aa: CASSYTTGPLQHF

v_gene: TRBV12-3/TRBV12-4
len: 15
CDR3aa: CASSFGTGGLSPLHF

v_gene: TRBV7-2
len: 13
CDR3aa: CASGGIDSYGYTF

v_gene: TRBV29-1
len: 12
CDR3aa: CSGTGTENIQYF

v_gene: TRBV20-1
len: 13
CDR3aa: CSASQAGKETQYF

v_gene: TRBV20-1
len: 14
CDR3aa: CSARDPTRAEKLFF

v_gene: TRBV12-3/TRBV12-4
len: 16
CDR3aa: CASSFEFIKDKTEAFF

v_gene: TRBV6-5
len: 13
CDR3aa: CASSADRNTEAFF

v_gene: TRBV12-3/TRBV12-4
len: 12
CDR3aa: CASSQGGNEQFF

v_gene: TRBV4-3
len: 14
CDR3aa: CASSQVFRNTEAFF

v_gene: TRBV6-4
len: 14
CDR3aa: CASSAEQGAYGYTF

v_gene: TRBV5-6
len: 13
CDR3aa: CASSFGTEGEQFF

v_gene: TRBV12-3/TRBV12-4
len: 14
CDR3aa: CASSRGGNMYGYTF

v_gene: TRBV29-1
len: 12
CDR3aa: CSANTQGNEQFF

v_gene: TRBV5-5
len: 12
CDR3aa: CASSNQGSTQYF

v_gene: TRBV7-2
len: 13
CDR3aa: CASSLRGLETQYF

v_gene: TRBV18
len: 15
CDR3aa: CASSPRGVSTDTQYF

v_gene: TRBV3-1
len: 19
CDR3aa: CASSQVEWGSQFNTGELFF

v_gene: TRBV6-6
len: 15
CDR3aa: CASSYARGGFNEQFF

v_gene: TRBV4-1
len: 14
CDR3aa: CASSQFLQGDTQYF

v_gene: TRBV10-3
len: 13
CDR3aa: CAISLGGAEKAFF

v_gene: TRBV12-3/TRBV12-4
len: 13
CDR3aa: CASRRGVGETQYF

v_gene: TRBV7-2
len: 13
CDR3aa: CASSLFTAGELFF

v_gene: TRBV20-1
len: 11
CDR3aa: CSAIITDTQYF

v_gene: TRBV7-2
len: 14
CDR3aa: CASSLAGAIRTQYF

v_gene: TRBV29-1
len: 13
CDR3aa: CSVEDRTRGAQYF

v_gene: TRBV27
len: 13
CDR3aa: CASSLKTTDTQYF

v_gene: TRBV20-1
len: 14
CDR3aa: CSAPIAGGPNEQFF

v_gene: TRBV5-1
len: 15
CDR3aa: CASSSPGQARETQYF

v_gene: TRBV20-1
len: 11
CDR3aa: CSASGHNEQFF

v_gene: TRBV7-2
len: 18
CDR3aa: CASSLRGVGILGNQPQHF

v_gene: TRBV7-9
len: 18
CDR3aa: CASSPGGLAVVAKNIQYF

v_gene: TRBV6-5
len: 13
CDR3aa: CASSTGTEYGYTF

v_gene: TRBV3-1
len: 13
CDR3aa: CASSRQGVDGYTF

v_gene: TRBV29-1
len: 12
CDR3aa: CSVVPGDRGYTF

v_gene: TRBV27
len: 15
CDR3aa: CASRSLKDIQETQYF

v_gene: TRBV12-3/TRBV12-4
len: 13
CDR3aa: CASSLDLGSTQYF

v_gene: TRBV29-1
len: 14
CDR3aa: CSVEYRGNGEKLFF

v_gene: TRBV5-1
len: 13
CDR3aa: CATEGEGTDTQYF

v_gene: TRBV20-1
len: 15
CDR3aa: CSAWTSGGLEETQYF

v_gene: TRBV4-3
len: 15
CDR3aa: CASSQAPDYGNTIYF

v_gene: TRBV20-1
len: 15
CDR3aa: CSASPPGQGYSPLHF

v_gene: TRBV4-1
len: 18
CDR3aa: CASSPTPVRRRRSDTQYF

v_gene: TRBV6-1
len: 16
CDR3aa: CASSMEVWDSASEQYF

v_gene: TRBV7-9
len: 13
CDR3aa: CASSFGGWKTQYF